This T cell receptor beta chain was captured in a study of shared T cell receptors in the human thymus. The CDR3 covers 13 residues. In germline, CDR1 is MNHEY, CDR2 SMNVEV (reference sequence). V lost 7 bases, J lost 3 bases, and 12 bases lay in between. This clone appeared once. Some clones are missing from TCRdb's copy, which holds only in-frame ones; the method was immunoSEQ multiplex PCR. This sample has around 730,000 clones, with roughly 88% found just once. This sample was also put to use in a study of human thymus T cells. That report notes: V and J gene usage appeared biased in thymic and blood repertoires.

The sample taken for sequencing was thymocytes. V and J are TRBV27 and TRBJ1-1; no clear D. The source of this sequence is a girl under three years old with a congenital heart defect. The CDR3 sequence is CASIAGGDTEAFF. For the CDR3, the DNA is TGTGCCAGCATAGCGGGTGGGGACACTGAAGCTTTCTTT.